The clone carrying this T cell receptor beta chain came up a few times. Individual cDNA molecules received unique molecular identifiers during library preparation. TCRdb independently ran MiXCR on the 5' RACE reads; one entry per CDR3 protein. The top ten clones hold roughly 9.8% of a sample with around 81,000 distinct CDR3 sequences, 13% to 15% of them seen once. Trimming stripped 5 bases from V and 9 bases from J, with 13 bases between. This CDR3 spans 12 amino acids. CDR1 is MDHEN and CDR2 is SYDVKM in the germline V gene. This sample was taken from a study of early T cells in non-severe SARS-CoV-2 infection. Study context: It was bulk RNA from unsorted whole blood that was sequenced, and the chains were unpaired.

The chain joins TRBV28 to TRBJ2-5; D remains ambiguous. The sequenced material came from whole blood. This TCR came from an adult who was a healthcare worker with PCR-confirmed SARS-CoV-2 infection or an uninfected control (not recorded which). The CDR3 coding sequence is TGTGCCAGCAGTCGGCGGCCGGAGTCCCAGTACTTC. Protein product: CASSRRPESQYF.